The next 27 T cell receptor beta chains were all read from a single sample in a study of blood T cell repertoires in COVID-19. Sequencing used immunoSEQ multiplex PCR; TCRdb keeps in-frame clones, though not all of them. The profile covers fewer than 200,000 clones, with about 87% appearing a single time and under 30% taken by the ten largest. The sample taken for sequencing was peripheral blood. All receptors come from a man aged 55 to 70 with acute or convalescent COVID-19.

The chain joins TRBV2 to TRBJ2-3; 8 nucleotides match TRBD2. Germline-derived CDR1 and CDR2 are SNHLY and FYNNEI. This CDR3 has 13 residues. With 8 bases clipped from V and 4 bases from J, the junction kept 5 bases outside the gene matches. This CDR3 reads CASGEGLADTQYF. As DNA, the CDR3 is TGTGCCAGCGGAGAGGGACTAGCAGATACGCAGTATTTT.

This chain joins TRBV5-1 and TRBJ2-5, with 11 bases lining up with TRBD2. This CDR3 is 17 amino acids long. Germline CDR1 SGHRS, CDR2 YFSETQ. V lost 5 bases, J lost 0 bases, and 9 bases stayed unmatched. The CDR3, as DNA: TGCGCCAGCAGTGCCCAGACTAGCGGGGCGTACCAAGAGACCCAGTACTTC. This codes for CASSAQTSGAYQETQYF.

The J gene is TRBJ1-2, the V gene TRBV11-2; TRBD1 aligns across 8 bases. With 5 bases clipped from V and 2 bases from J, the junction kept 4 bases outside the gene matches. This CDR3 has 14 amino acids. CDR1 is SGHAT, CDR2 FQNNGV, per germline. The CDR3 reads CASSPRTGNYGYTF. The CDR3 region has the DNA TGTGCCAGCAGCCCCCGGACAGGGAACTATGGCTACACCTTC. The full variable domain, rest sourced from reference TRBV11-2 and TRBJ1-2, is EAGVAQSPRYKIIEKRQSVAFWCNPISGHATLYWYQQILGQGPKLLIQFQNNGVVDDSQLPKDRFSAERLKGVDSTLKIQPAKLEDSAVYLCASSPRTGNYGYTFGSGTRLTVV.

The chain couples TRBV6-5 to TRBJ2-1, with 10 bases fitting TRBD2. The CDR3 spans 16 residues. Looked up from germline, CDR1 is MNHEY and CDR2 is SVGAGI. V shed 4 bases, J shed 3 bases, and the junction held 6 bases outside the gene matches. The CDR3 coding sequence is TGTGCCAGCAGTTCCGAGCGGGAGGGCCTCTACAATGAGCAGTTCTTC. Translating it yields CASSSEREGLYNEQFF.

This clone appeared a single time. The V gene is TRBV6-5, the J gene TRBJ2-7; no reliable D call. Per the germline V gene, CDR1 is MNHEY and CDR2 is SVGAGI. The CDR3 sequence is 13 residues long. V dropped 0 bases and J dropped 6 bases, with 9 bases sitting between them. CDR3 in DNA: TGTGCCAGCAGTTACTCGTCCCTAGGCGAGCAGTACTTC. Translating gives CASSYSSLGEQYF.

The chain employs TRBV10-3 and TRBJ2-1, with a possible D match to TRBD1 (5 bases). Germline CDR1 and CDR2: ENHRY and SYGVKD. Trimming took off 3 bases at V and 2 bases at J, with 11 bases between the two ends. The CDR3 length is 15 residues. The CDR3: CAISDGADPYNEQFF. For the CDR3, the DNA is TGTGCCATCAGTGATGGGGCGGACCCCTACAATGAGCAGTTCTTC.

This chain connects TRBV18 to TRBJ2-5; D is possibly TRBD1 (5 bases). This CDR3 region has 15 residues. V lost 0 bases and J 5 bases, leaving 13 bases between the germline ends. Germline CDR1 KGHSH, CDR2 LQKENI. CDR3 protein: CASSPPSRVVETQYF. In DNA form, the CDR3 reads TGTGCCAGCTCACCACCGAGCAGGGTGGTGGAGACCCAGTACTTC.

This chain connects TRBV5-4 to TRBJ2-3; D not resolved. Germline CDR1 is SGHNT and CDR2 is YYREEE (reference sequence). Trimming shortened V by 1 base and J by 0 bases, and 6 bases separated the two germline ends. CDR3 length equals 14 residues. The CDR3 sequence is CASSLISSTDTQYF. Written as DNA, the CDR3 is TGTGCCAGCAGCTTGATCTCTAGCACAGATACGCAGTATTTT.

The rearrangement uses TRBV7-2 and TRBJ2-2, with 14 positions matching TRBD2. J lost 0 bases, V lost 5 bases, and 5 bases had no gene match. Germline V gene lookup returns CDR1 SGHTA and CDR2 FQGNSA. The CDR3 loop spans 18 amino acids. CDR3 DNA sequence: TGTGCCAGCAGCAGACTAGCGGGAGGGAGTGCGAACACCGGGGAGCTGTTTTTT. It codes for CASSRLAGGSANTGELFF.

The chain employs TRBV29-1 and TRBJ1-2; D perhaps matches TRBD1 (6 bases). The germline CDR1 and CDR2 sequences are SQVTM and ANQGSEA. The V and J ends lost 8 bases and 2 bases respectively, with 12 bases between them. This CDR3 is built from 12 residues. The CDR3 bases are TGCAGCTTCGGCGGACAGAACTATGGCTACACCTTC. It translates to CSFGGQNYGYTF.

The J gene is TRBJ1-1, the V gene TRBV19; no clear D. Trimming took off 6 bases at V and 5 bases at J, with 16 bases between the two ends. The CDR3 has 14 amino acids. Per germline, CDR1 LNHDA and CDR2 SQIVND (reference sequence). The CDR3 bases are TGTGCCAGTAGACTGACGAATTCCGGGACTGAAGCTTTCTTT. It translates to CASRLTNSGTEAFF.

The V call is TRBV3-1 (or the pseudogene TRBV3-2), the J call TRBJ2-1, with 15 positions matching TRBD2. The CDR3 has 16 residues. Losses at the gene ends were 0 bases for V and 8 bases for J; bases not matched to a gene: 2. Germline CDR1 reads LGHDT; CDR2 reads YNNKEL (reference sequence). CDR3 DNA: TGTGCCAGCAGCCAAGAAGGACTAGCGGGGGGGGATGAGCAGTTCTTC. The encoded protein is CASSQEGLAGGDEQFF.

The chain carries TRBV11-2 and TRBJ1-1, with D perhaps matching TRBD1 (5 bases). From germline, CDR1 is SGHAT and CDR2 FQNNGV. The CDR3 spans 14 residues. Trimming removed 6 bases at V and 5 bases at J, with 16 bases between. The CDR3 DNA reads as TGTGCCAGCAGGTCAGCGGGCGGGGGGACTGAAGCTTTCTTT. Translation gives CASRSAGGGTEAFF.

V gene TRBV27 combines with J gene TRBJ2-1; D remains ambiguous. Germline CDR1 and CDR2: MNHEY and SMNVEV (reference sequence). The ends were cut back, 4 bases at V and 9 bases at J, with 10 bases in the middle. The CDR3 consists of 12 residues. In DNA, the CDR3 is TGTGCCAGCAGTTCCATGGCTGGTGAGCAGTTCTTC. Its translation is CASSSMAGEQFF.

This rearrangement joins TRBV30 to TRBJ1-2, with TRBD1 identical over 8 bases. The V and J ends lost 3 bases and 4 bases, in that order; junction bases with no gene match: 4. The CDR3 totals 13 residues. Germline V gene sequence: CDR1 GTSNPN, CDR2 SVGIG (reference sequence). Here the CDR3 DNA reads TGTGCCTGGAGCGAAGACAGGGGCTATGGCTACACCTTC. Its protein product is CAWSEDRGYGYTF.

The chain is built from TRBV6-5 and TRBJ1-6; D gene ambiguous. CDR1 and CDR2 (germline): MNHEY, SVGAGI. Trimming cost V 6 bases and J 10 bases, with 16 bases left between them. The CDR3 is 14 amino acids. Here the CDR3 DNA reads TGTGCCAGCAGGAGCGCCGGGAACGGATCACCCCTCCACTTT. It codes for CASRSAGNGSPLHF.

The chain couples TRBV6-4 to TRBJ2-2; 7 positions match TRBD1. This CDR3 contains 14 residues. CDR1 and CDR2 (germline): MRHNA, SNTAGT. V was clipped by 10 bases and J by 2 bases; unmatched bases: 7. CDR3 in DNA: TGTGCCACCCAGACAGGGCTTAACACCGGGGAGCTGTTTTTT. Amino acids: CATQTGLNTGELFF.

V usage is TRBV30 and J usage is TRBJ1-2; D ambiguous. The germline V gene encodes CDR1 GTSNPN and CDR2 SVGIG (reference sequence). V lost 1 base and J 8 bases, leaving 11 bases between the germline ends. This CDR3 contains 12 residues. The CDR3 DNA reads as TGTGCCTGGAGTGATTCGTCGGGAGGCTACACCTTC. This codes for CAWSDSSGGYTF.

The chain joins TRBV5-1 to TRBJ1-2; TRBD1 matches at 7 bases. The CDR3 sequence is 13 residues long. The V gene's germline CDR1 is SGHRS and CDR2 YFSETQ. With 4 bases clipped from V and 8 bases from J, the junction kept 8 bases outside the gene matches. CDR3 sequence: CASSLGGQRGYTF. CDR3 in DNA: TGCGCCAGCAGCCTGGGGGGACAGCGGGGCTACACCTTC.

The chain combines TRBV6-2 or TRBV6-3 with TRBJ1-3, with D perhaps matching TRBD1 (6 bases). V lost 2 bases to trimming and J lost 0 bases, with 8 bases between them. Germline V CDR1 and CDR2: MNHEY, SVGEGT. The CDR3 is 15 amino acids. The CDR3 is CASSYRQVSGNTIYF. CDR3 coding DNA: TGTGCCAGCAGTTACCGACAGGTCTCTGGAAACACCATATATTTT.

This chain connects TRBV30 to TRBJ1-5, with TRBD1 matching 7 bases. The germline V gene encodes CDR1 GTSNPN and CDR2 SVGIG (reference sequence). With V trimmed by 3 bases and J by 0 bases, 5 bases remained unmatched. CDR3 length equals 15 residues. The CDR3 DNA reads TGTGCCTGGAGCCAGGGGGAGTTTAGCAATCAGCCCCAGCATTTT. Its translation is CAWSQGEFSNQPQHF.

The chain has TRBV18 and TRBJ2-3; 10 nucleotides agree with TRBD1. After removal of 3 bases from V and 4 bases from J, the junction contained 10 bases not matched to a gene. The CDR3 contains 17 residues. Germline-derived CDR1 and CDR2 are KGHSH and LQKENI. The DNA of the CDR3 is TGTGCCAGCTCACCGTCGATGGGACAGGGGAGTTCAGATACGCAGTATTTT. Its translation: CASSPSMGQGSSDTQYF.

V is TRBV24-1 and J is TRBJ1-2; weak D call: TRBD1 (6 bases). Trimming took off 6 bases at V and 4 bases at J, with 8 bases between the two ends. The CDR3 sequence is 12 residues long. Germline CDR1 reads KGHDR; CDR2 reads SFDVKD. The CDR3 nucleotides are TGTGCCACCAGTAAGGGGGTCTATGGCTACACCTTC. Its translation is CATSKGVYGYTF.

The chain has TRBV5-1 and TRBJ2-5; D remains unclear. The germline V and J ends were trimmed by 3 bases and 5 bases, with 5 bases remaining between them. The CDR3 is 11 residues long. Per the germline V gene, CDR1 is SGHRS and CDR2 is YFSETQ. DNA for the CDR3: TGCGCCAGCAGCTCCCTGGAGACCCAGTACTTC. Translation: CASSSLETQYF.

The genes are TRBV28 and TRBJ2-7, with D possibly TRBD2 on 6 matching bases. Germline CDR1 MDHEN, CDR2 SYDVKM. The CDR3 spans 14 residues. The ends were cut back, 6 bases at V and 4 bases at J, with 16 bases in the middle. DNA for the CDR3: TGTGCCAGCAGAAGCCGGGACTCGTATTACGAGCAGTACTTC. This codes for CASRSRDSYYEQYF. Filled out from reference TRBV28 and TRBJ2-7, the complete variable domain reads DVKVTQSSRYLVKRTGEKVFLECVQDMDHENMFWYRQDPGLGLRLIYFSYDVKMKEKGDIPEGYSVSREKKERFSLILESASTNQTSMYLCASRSRDSYYEQYFGPGTRLTVT.

The genes are TRBV6-5 and TRBJ1-2, with D possibly matching TRBD1 (5 bases). Germline assignment: CDR1 MNHEY and CDR2 SVGAGI. V was clipped by 6 bases and J by 8 bases, with 13 bases between them. This CDR3 spans 12 amino acids. CDR3 protein: CASSWGRDGYTF. The CDR3 DNA reads TGTGCCAGCAGCTGGGGGAGGGACGGCTACACCTTC.

The chain joins TRBV30 to TRBJ2-5; possibly TRBD2 for D (6 bases). CDR1 and CDR2 (germline): GTSNPN, SVGIG (reference sequence). Trimming left V 0 bases short and J 5 bases short, with 10 bases between. The CDR3 loop spans 13 amino acids. CDR3 nucleotide sequence: TGTGCCTGGAGTGTATCGGGGGATGAGACCCAGTACTTC. Amino acids: CAWSVSGDETQYF.